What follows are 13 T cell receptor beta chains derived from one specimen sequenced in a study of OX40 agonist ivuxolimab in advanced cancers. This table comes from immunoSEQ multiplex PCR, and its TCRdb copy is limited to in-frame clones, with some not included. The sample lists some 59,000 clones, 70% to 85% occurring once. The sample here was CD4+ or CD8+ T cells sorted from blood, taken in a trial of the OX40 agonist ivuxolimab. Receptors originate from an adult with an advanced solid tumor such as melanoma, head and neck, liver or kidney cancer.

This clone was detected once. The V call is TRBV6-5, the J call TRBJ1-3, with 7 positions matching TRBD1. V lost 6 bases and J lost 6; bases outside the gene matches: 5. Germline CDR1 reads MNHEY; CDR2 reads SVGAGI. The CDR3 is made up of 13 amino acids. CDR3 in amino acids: CASRETGQNTIYF. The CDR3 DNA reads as TGTGCCAGCAGGGAGACAGGGCAAAACACCATATATTTT.

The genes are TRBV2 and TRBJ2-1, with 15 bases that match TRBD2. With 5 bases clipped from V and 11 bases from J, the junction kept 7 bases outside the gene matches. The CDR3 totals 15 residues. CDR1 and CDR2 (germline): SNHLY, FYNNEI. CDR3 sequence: CASSPRTSGGGKQFF. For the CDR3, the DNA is TGTGCCAGCAGTCCTAGGACTAGCGGGGGGGGGAAGCAGTTCTTC. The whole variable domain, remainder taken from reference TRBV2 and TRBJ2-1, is EPEVTQTPSHQVTQMGQEVILRCVPISNHLYFYWYRQILGQKVEFLVSFYNNEISEKSEIFDDQFSVERPDGSNFTLKIRSTKLEDSAMYFCASSPRTSGGGKQFFGPGTRLTVL.

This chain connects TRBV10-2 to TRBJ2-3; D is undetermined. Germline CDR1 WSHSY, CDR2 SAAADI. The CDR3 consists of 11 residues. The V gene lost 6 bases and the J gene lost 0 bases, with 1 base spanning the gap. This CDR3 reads CASSSTDTQYF. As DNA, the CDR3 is TGCGCCAGCAGCAGCACAGATACGCAGTATTTT.

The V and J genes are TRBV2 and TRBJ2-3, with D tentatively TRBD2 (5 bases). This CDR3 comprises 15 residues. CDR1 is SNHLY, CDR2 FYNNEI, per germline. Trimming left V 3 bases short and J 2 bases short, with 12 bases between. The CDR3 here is CASSDSSSVTDTQYF. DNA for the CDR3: TGTGCCAGCAGTGATTCTAGCTCTGTCACAGATACGCAGTATTTT.

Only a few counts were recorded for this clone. DNA for the CDR3: TGTGCCAGTAGTATTGGATGGCAGGCGATCTATGGCTACACCTTC. Protein: CASSIGWQAIYGYTF. This sequence joins TRBV19 and TRBJ1-2, with D unclear. The CDR3 consists of 15 residues. Germline CDR1 is LNHDA and CDR2 is SQIVND (reference sequence). V gave up 3 bases and J gave up 4 bases, with 15 bases separating them. Combining the CDR3 with reference TRBV19 and TRBJ1-2 gives the whole variable domain DGGITQSPKYLFRKEGQNVTLSCEQNLNHDAMYWYRQDPGQGLRLIYYSQIVNDFQKGDIAEGYSVSREKKESFPLTVTSAQKNPTAFYLCASSIGWQAIYGYTFGSGTRLTVV.

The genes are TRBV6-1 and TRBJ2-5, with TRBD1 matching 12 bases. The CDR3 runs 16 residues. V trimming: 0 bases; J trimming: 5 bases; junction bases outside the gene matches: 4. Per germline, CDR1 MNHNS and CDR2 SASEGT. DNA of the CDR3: TGTGCCAGCAGTGAAGCCGGGACAGGGGGCACCGAGACCCAGTACTTC. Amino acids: CASSEAGTGGTETQYF.

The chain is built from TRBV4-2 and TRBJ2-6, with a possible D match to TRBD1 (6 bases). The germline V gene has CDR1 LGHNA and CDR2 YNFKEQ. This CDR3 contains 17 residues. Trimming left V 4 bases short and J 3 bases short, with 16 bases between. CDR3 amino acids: CASSPQMGAGGANVLTF. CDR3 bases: TGTGCCAGCAGCCCCCAGATGGGGGCGGGTGGGGCCAACGTCCTGACTTTC.

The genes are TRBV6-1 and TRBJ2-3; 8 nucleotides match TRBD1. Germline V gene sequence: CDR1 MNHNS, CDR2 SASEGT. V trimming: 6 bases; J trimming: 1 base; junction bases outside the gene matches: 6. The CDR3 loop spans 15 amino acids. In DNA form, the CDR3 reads TGTGCCAGCAGGGACAGGGCGTGGGGCACAGATACGCAGTATTTT. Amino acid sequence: CASRDRAWGTDTQYF.

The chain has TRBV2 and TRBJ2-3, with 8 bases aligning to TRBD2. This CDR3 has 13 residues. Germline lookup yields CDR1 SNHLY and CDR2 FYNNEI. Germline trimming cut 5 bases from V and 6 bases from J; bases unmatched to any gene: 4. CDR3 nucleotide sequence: TGTGCCAGCAGTTGGACTAGCTGGGATACGCAGTATTTT. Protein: CASSWTSWDTQYF.

The CDR3 sequence is CASTAGRDQPQHF. CDR3 sequence (DNA): TGTGCCAGCACGGCAGGAAGGGATCAGCCCCAGCATTTT. V and J are TRBV2 and TRBJ1-5; no clear D. The V end lost 7 bases, the J end lost 5 bases, and 12 bases lay between the germline ends. Germline-derived CDR1 and CDR2 are SNHLY and FYNNEI. The CDR3 spans 13 residues. Together with reference TRBV2 and TRBJ1-5, the CDR3 gives the full variable domain: EPEVTQTPSHQVTQMGQEVILRCVPISNHLYFYWYRQILGQKVEFLVSFYNNEISEKSEIFDDQFSVERPDGSNFTLKIRSTKLEDSAMYFCASTAGRDQPQHFGDGTRLSIL.

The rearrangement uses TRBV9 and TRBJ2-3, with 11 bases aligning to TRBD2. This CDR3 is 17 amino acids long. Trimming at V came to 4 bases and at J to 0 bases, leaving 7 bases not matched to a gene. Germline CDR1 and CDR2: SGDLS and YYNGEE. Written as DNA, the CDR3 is TGTGCCAGCAGCCCCCACGCTAGCGGGGGGAGCACAGATACGCAGTATTTT. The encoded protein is CASSPHASGGSTDTQYF.

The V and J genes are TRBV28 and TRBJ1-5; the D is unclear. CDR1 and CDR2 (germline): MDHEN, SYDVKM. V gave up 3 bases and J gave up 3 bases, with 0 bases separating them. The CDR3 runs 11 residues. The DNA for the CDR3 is TGTGCCAGCAGTTTCAATCAGCCCCAGCATTTT. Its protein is CASSFNQPQHF. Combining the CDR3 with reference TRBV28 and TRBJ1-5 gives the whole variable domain DVKVTQSSRYLVKRTGEKVFLECVQDMDHENMFWYRQDPGLGLRLIYFSYDVKMKEKGDIPEGYSVSREKKERFSLILESASTNQTSMYLCASSFNQPQHFGDGTRLSIL.

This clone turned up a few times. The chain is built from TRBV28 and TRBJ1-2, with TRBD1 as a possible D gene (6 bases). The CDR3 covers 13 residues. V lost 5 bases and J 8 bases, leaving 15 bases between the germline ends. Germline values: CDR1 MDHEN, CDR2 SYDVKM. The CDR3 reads CASSQGGFRGYTF. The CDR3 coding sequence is TGTGCCAGCAGTCAAGGGGGTTTTCGCGGCTACACCTTC.